These 21 T cell receptor beta chains were sequenced from one sample in a study of OX40 agonist ivuxolimab in advanced cancers. The method was immunoSEQ multiplex PCR; TCRdb's version includes in-frame clones alone and lacks a portion of them. The data hold some 25,000 clones, with about four fifths observed a single time. This specimen was CD4+ or CD8+ T cells sorted from blood, taken in a trial of the OX40 agonist ivuxolimab. These receptors originate from an adult with an advanced solid tumor such as melanoma, head and neck, liver or kidney cancer.

The chain is built from TRBV29-1 and TRBJ1-2; no firm D call. Looked up from germline, CDR1 is SQVTM and CDR2 is ANQGSEA. V lost 2 bases, J lost 0 bases, and 7 bases lay in between. CDR3 length equals 13 residues. For the CDR3, the DNA is TGCAGCGTTGAACAGGACGCTAACTATGGCTACACCTTC. This translates into CSVEQDANYGYTF.

V and J are TRBV5-1 and TRBJ2-7, with 7 positions matching TRBD2. This CDR3 region has 15 residues. The V segment lost 0 bases and the J segment 5 bases; nucleotides outside the gene matches: 8. CDR1 is SGHRS, CDR2 YFSETQ, per germline. The CDR3 nucleotides are TGCGCCAGCAGCTTGGGCGGCGGGAGTATGGACGAGCAGTACTTC. Protein: CASSLGGGSMDEQYF. The full variable domain, in which reference TRBV5-1 and TRBJ2-7 provide the parts outside the CDR3, is KAGVTQTPRYLIKTRGQQVTLSCSPISGHRSVSWYQQTPGQGLQFLFEYFSETQRNKGNFPGRFSGRQFSNSRSEMNVSTLELGDSALYLCASSLGGGSMDEQYFGPGTRLTVT.

The chain carries TRBV28 and TRBJ2-1; perhaps D is TRBD1 or TRBD2 (5 bases each). This CDR3 comprises 15 residues. V was pared by 2 bases and J by 1 base, with 9 bases between. The V gene's germline CDR1 is MDHEN and CDR2 SYDVKM. The CDR3 sequence is CASSLLGVSYNEQFF. CDR3 sequence (DNA): TGTGCCAGCAGTTTACTGGGGGTTTCCTACAATGAGCAGTTCTTC.

The chain carries TRBV4-2 and TRBJ2-1; 9 bases are shared with TRBD1. CDR3 length equals 16 residues. Germline V gene sequence: CDR1 LGHNA, CDR2 YNFKEQ. Unmatched junction bases numbered 6, after V lost 0 bases and J lost 6 bases. The CDR3 spells CASSQEGTGTRNEQFF. CDR3 nucleotides: TGTGCCAGCAGCCAAGAGGGGACAGGGACTCGCAATGAGCAGTTCTTC.

This clone was detected only once. This chain links TRBV9 with TRBJ2-5, with a weak D call TRBD1 (6 bases). Germline assignment: CDR1 SGDLS and CDR2 YYNGEE. The CDR3 loop spans 15 amino acids. Between the trimmed V and J ends, which lost 4 bases and 0 bases, there was a span of 13 bases. The CDR3 spells CASSPPWTDQETQYF. The CDR3 coding sequence is TGTGCCAGCAGCCCCCCCTGGACAGACCAAGAGACCCAGTACTTC.

The J gene is TRBJ1-1, the V gene TRBV5-6; unclear D gene. The CDR3 covers 13 residues. V lost 3 bases and J 1 base, leaving 7 bases between the germline ends. Germline lookup yields CDR1 SGHDT and CDR2 YYEEEE. CDR3 sequence: CASSSGPNTEAFF. In DNA form, the CDR3 reads TGTGCCAGCAGCTCTGGCCCGAACACTGAAGCTTTCTTT.

The chain combines TRBV4-1 with TRBJ2-3; D might be TRBD2 (6 bases). From germline, CDR1 is MGHRA and CDR2 YSYEKL. V was shortened by 5 bases and J by 4 bases, with 16 bases between the two germline ends. This CDR3 is 15 amino acids long. The CDR3 protein is CASSWVSGQSDTQYF. The CDR3 nucleotides are TGCGCCAGCAGCTGGGTTAGCGGCCAGTCAGATACGCAGTATTTT.

The CDR3, as DNA: TGTGCCAGCAGTTCAACCGGGACAGGGGTGAATCAGCCCCAGCATTTT. Residues: CASSSTGTGVNQPQHF. The V and J genes are TRBV28 and TRBJ1-5; 10 bases agree with TRBD1. Looked up from germline, CDR1 is MDHEN and CDR2 is SYDVKM. This CDR3 has 16 amino acids. Trimming took 4 bases from V and 4 from J; bases not matched to a gene: 7.

This clone has ten or more counts. This rearrangement joins TRBV5-1 to TRBJ2-3; 8 nucleotides match TRBD2. Germline lookup yields CDR1 SGHRS and CDR2 YFSETQ. The V gene end was trimmed by 4 bases and the J gene end by 7 bases; junction bases not matched to a gene: 8. The CDR3 totals 14 residues. The CDR3 DNA is TGCGCCAGCAGCGAGCGGGGGAGTGTAAATACGCAGTATTTT. Its translation: CASSERGSVNTQYF.

The rearrangement links TRBV10-2 to TRBJ2-2; TRBD2 aligns across 8 bases. V gave up 5 bases and J gave up 7 bases; unmatched junction bases: 12. The CDR3 covers 16 residues. From germline, CDR1 is WSHSY and CDR2 SAAADI. The CDR3 region has the DNA TGCGCCAGCAGTATCTTGTCTAGCGGGCTATTCGGGGAGCTGTTTTTT. Protein sequence: CASSILSSGLFGELFF.

This clone has only one observation. V and J are TRBV13 and TRBJ2-3; the match to TRBD2 covers 12 bases. Trimming cost V 2 bases and J 4 bases; bases outside gene matches: 7. CDR1 and CDR2 from the germline V gene are PRHDT and FYEKMQ (reference sequence). This CDR3 contains 17 residues. Here the CDR3 DNA reads TGTGCCAGCAGCTTAAGACTAGCGGGAGTTTCAGCAGATACGCAGTATTTT. Translating it yields CASSLRLAGVSADTQYF.

The chain links TRBV11-2 to TRBJ1-4, with unresolved D. CDR1 is SGHAT and CDR2 is FQNNGV in the germline V gene. There are 16 residues in the CDR3. V lost 0 bases, J lost 4 bases, and 12 bases lay in between. The CDR3, as DNA: TGTGCCAGCAGCTTAGATTTGGCGAAGTTTAATGAAAAACTGTTTTTT. Its protein product is CASSLDLAKFNEKLFF. Full variable domain (rest looked up from reference TRBV11-2 and TRBJ1-4): EAGVAQSPRYKIIEKRQSVAFWCNPISGHATLYWYQQILGQGPKLLIQFQNNGVVDDSQLPKDRFSAERLKGVDSTLKIQPAKLEDSAVYLCASSLDLAKFNEKLFFGSGTQLSVL.

This chain links TRBV9 with TRBJ1-2; D might be TRBD1 (6 bases). Per the germline V gene, CDR1 is SGDLS and CDR2 is YYNGEE. This CDR3 is built from 14 residues. V was trimmed by 3 bases and J by 0 bases, leaving 9 bases between them. The CDR3 loop reads CASSEGHSNYGYTF. The CDR3 nucleotides are TGTGCCAGCAGCGAGGGACACTCTAACTATGGCTACACCTTC.

J is TRBJ1-1 and V is TRBV21-1. TRBV21-1 counts as a pseudogene. The CDR3 contains 16 residues. Written as DNA, the CDR3 is TGTGCCAGCAGCAATCAAATGCTACACAATTCCACTGAAGCTTTCTTT. Residues: CASSNQMLHNSTEAFF.

The rearrangement joins TRBV5-1 to TRBJ2-2; no firm D call. This CDR3 is built from 14 residues. Between the trimmed V and J ends, which lost 0 bases and 6 bases, there was a span of 9 bases. Per germline, CDR1 SGHRS and CDR2 YFSETQ. The CDR3 sequence is CASSLGSGAGELFF. The CDR3 nucleotides are TGCGCCAGCAGCTTGGGGTCCGGCGCCGGGGAGCTGTTTTTT.

The chain combines TRBV19 with TRBJ2-1, with TRBD1 as a possible D gene (6 bases). The ends were cut back, 3 bases at V and 3 bases at J, with 15 bases in the middle. Germline V CDR1 and CDR2: LNHDA, SQIVND (reference sequence). There are 16 residues in the CDR3. DNA for the CDR3: TGTGCCAGTAGTATTTTAGGGGGAGCGGTCTACAATGAGCAGTTCTTC. This sequence encodes CASSILGGAVYNEQFF. The variable domain in full, completed from reference TRBV19 and TRBJ2-1, reads DGGITQSPKYLFRKEGQNVTLSCEQNLNHDAMYWYRQDPGQGLRLIYYSQIVNDFQKGDIAEGYSVSREKKESFPLTVTSAQKNPTAFYLCASSILGGAVYNEQFFGPGTRLTVL.

The gene calls are TRBV5-5 and TRBJ2-2; maybe TRBD1 (6 bases). Germline V gene data show CDR1 as SGHKS and CDR2 as YYEKEE (reference sequence). V lost 6 bases and J lost 4, with 22 bases in between. This CDR3 is 17 amino acids long. CDR3 residues: CASTQYTQGPTTGELFF. CDR3 nucleotide sequence: TGTGCCAGCACCCAGTACACACAGGGACCCACCACCGGGGAGCTGTTTTTT.

The chain has TRBV6-5 and TRBJ2-5; no clear D. Matching the DNA end better, TRBJ2-7 makes the J call doubtful. This CDR3 comprises 15 residues. Germline V gene data show CDR1 as MNHEY and CDR2 as SVGAGI. CDR3 sequence reads: CASSALGRTSYEQYF. CDR3 in DNA: TGTGCCAGCAGTGCCCTAGGGCGCACCTCCTACGAGCAGTACTTC.

The V call is TRBV12-5, the J call TRBJ2-1; D is possibly TRBD1 (8 bases). Trimming pared 5 bases from V and 6 bases from J, leaving 23 bases between. The germline V gene encodes CDR1 LGHNT and CDR2 FRNRAP. The CDR3 is 17 amino acids. CDR3 sequence: CASGNRGAAGMINEQFF. As DNA, the CDR3 is TGTGCTAGTGGTAACAGGGGGGCAGCGGGAATGATCAATGAGCAGTTCTTC.

The chain uses TRBV5-1 and TRBJ2-1; D perhaps matches TRBD1 (6 bases). V was trimmed by 6 bases and J by 8 bases, leaving 21 bases between them. Germline CDR1 and CDR2: SGHRS and YFSETQ. The CDR3 runs to 15 residues. This chain's CDR3 is CASTPLGQSIYEQFF. CDR3 DNA sequence: TGCGCCAGCACCCCGCTCGGACAGTCGATCTATGAGCAGTTCTTC.

This clone was counted only a few times. This chain joins TRBV5-6 and TRBJ2-3, with a weak D call TRBD1 (5 bases). The V gene lost 0 bases and the J gene lost 1 base, with 9 bases spanning the gap. CDR1 and CDR2 from the germline V gene are SGHDT and YYEEEE. The CDR3 totals 15 residues. The DNA of the CDR3 is TGTGCCAGCAGCTTGGCCCAGGGTGGCACAGATACGCAGTATTTT. Its protein is CASSLAQGGTDTQYF.